This T cell receptor beta chain comes out of a study of response to subunit inactivated influenza vaccine. TCRdb processed the RT-PCR reads anew with MiXCR; each CDR3 protein has one entry. Among 650,000 or so distinct CDR3 sequences listed, 14% were seen once. Comments on this clonotype: Antigen unknown.

Study-level points and caveats: The authors suggested that every seasonal influenza vaccination recruits few new T cells.

Specimen: PBMCs from blood, collected 14 to 15 days before vaccination. The sequence derives from a man aged 45-65 years who received an inactivated influenza vaccine.

This chain's CDR3 is CASSPGPQATSTDTQYF. The CDR3 nucleotides are TGCGCCAGCAGCCCGGGTCCACAGGCGACTAGCACAGATACGCAGTATTTT. The J gene is TRBJ2-3, the V gene TRBV4-1; D perhaps matches TRBD1 (5 bases). CDR1 and CDR2 from the germline V gene are MGHRA and YSYEKL. The CDR3 has 17 residues. Trimming left V 4 bases short and J 0 bases short, with 17 bases between.